This entry lists 3 T cell receptor beta chains sequenced from one sample in a study of blood T cells in healthy people across ages. A sample-barcoded 5' primer and a J-beta primer mix were used in a second PCR of roughly 6 to 11 cycles. TCRdb fed the 5' RACE reads into MiXCR, producing one record per CDR3 protein. The sample carries almost 550,000 distinct CDR3 sequences, about 25% recorded once. These data also featured in a second study, about T cells of mothers and their children.

Material: blood. The receptors originated from a boy younger than 18 in good health.

The gene calls are TRBV7-2 and TRBJ2-7, with D hard to call. CDR1 and CDR2 from the germline V gene are SGHTA and FQGNSA. The CDR3 has 15 residues. Trimming shortened V by 0 bases and J by 2 bases, and 11 bases separated the two germline ends. CDR3 nucleotide sequence: TGTGCCAGCAGCTTAGCCGTATATCTTGCCTACGAGCAGTACTTC. It is translated as CASSLAVYLAYEQYF.

This clonotype has just a few counts. V and J are TRBV5-1 and TRBJ2-5; TRBD1 might be the D (6 bases). Germline V CDR1 and CDR2: SGHRS, YFSETQ. V lost 4 bases and J 1 base, leaving 14 bases between the germline ends. This CDR3 is 15 amino acids long. CDR3 DNA sequence: TGCGCCAGCAGCCTTCGGACAGACCTCCAAGAGACCCAGTACTTC. Translating gives CASSLRTDLQETQYF.

Only a few counts were recorded for this clonotype. The rearrangement uses TRBV11-2 and TRBJ2-3; 12 nucleotides agree with TRBD2. V lost 7 bases and J lost 4; bases outside the gene matches: 6. The germline V gene encodes CDR1 SGHAT and CDR2 FQNNGV. CDR3 length equals 15 residues. This CDR3 is CASTRTSGISDTQYF. The CDR3 region has the DNA TGTGCCAGCACCAGGACTAGCGGGATCTCAGATACGCAGTATTTT.